Below are 2 T cell receptor beta chains sequenced from a single sample in a study of blood T cell repertoires in COVID-19. Assay: immunoSEQ multiplex PCR; the TCRdb copy retains only in-frame clones and omits some. The table includes about 440,000 clones, about 91% detected once. The sequencing sample was made of peripheral blood. These receptors were obtained from a woman between 50 and 59 years old with COVID-19, enrolled during active disease.

This chain uses TRBV12-5 with TRBJ1-1; the match to TRBD1 covers 8 bases. The trim removed 5 bases at V and 5 bases at J, leaving 7 bases unmatched. The germline V gene has CDR1 LGHNT and CDR2 FRNRAP. This CDR3 is built from 14 residues. CDR3 protein: CASGLPQGGTEAFF. CDR3 nucleotide sequence: TGTGCTAGTGGTCTCCCACAGGGGGGGACTGAAGCTTTCTTT.

The chain links TRBV29-1 to TRBJ2-2; TRBD2 matches at 8 bases. There are 14 residues in the CDR3. Germline CDR1 is SQVTM and CDR2 is ANQGSEA. V lost 4 bases, J lost 2 bases, and 3 bases stayed unmatched. CDR3 nucleotides: TGCAGCGTTGGGCGGGGGGCTAACACCGGGGAGCTGTTTTTT. It translates to CSVGRGANTGELFF.